These T cell receptor beta chains were read from a single sample in a study of T-cell reconstitution after alpha-beta-depleted transplantation in children. TCRdb processed the PCR reads anew with MiXCR; each CDR3 protein has one entry. The sample comprises 750,000 to 950,000 distinct CDR3 sequences, about 15% of which are singletons, and just under 5% rests with the top ten. The sample in question was PBMCs, mostly from graft donor cells, obtained 360 days after TCRalphabeta/CD19-depleted stem cell transplant. The receptors here all came from a male patient aged 10-17 years who had a stem cell transplant for acute lymphoblastic leukemia, so the T cells may come from the graft donor. The CDR3 runs from the conserved cysteine through the conserved F or W. The order of the fields is clone size, J gene, V gene, D gene, CDR3 DNA, CDR3 protein. D genes are given only for firm matches. Clone size is not always given. Where it is, it says once, few, many or a class for expanded clones.

. TRBJ2-1 TRBV29-1 . TGCAGCGTTGCGGGTACAGGGTACCCTCGCAATGATGGGCAGTTCTTC CSVAGTGYPRNDGQFF
. TRBJ1-1 TRBV7-6 . TGTGCCAGCAGCCCCGGGGTGGATCTAATAATGAACACTGAAGCTTTCTTT CASSPGVDLIMNTEAFF
. TRBJ2-5 TRBV2 . TGTGCCAGCAGCGTAGACATCGGCCAAGAGACCCAGTACTTC CASSVDIGQETQYF
few TRBJ2-7 TRBV21-1 . TGTGCCAGCAGCAAATGCCGGCTAGGGCAGCACGAGCAGTACTTC CASSKCRLGQHEQYF
. TRBJ2-7 TRBV3-1 TRBD2 TGTGCCAGCAGCCCGCGGGAGGGTACGACCTACGAGCAGTACTTC CASSPREGTTYEQYF
few TRBJ2-2 TRBV29-1 . TGCAGCGGGGGGACTTCAGGACGTACCCCCAACACCGGGGAGCTGTTTTTT CSGGTSGRTPNTGELFF
. TRBJ2-1 TRBV7-8 . TGTGCCAGCAGCCTAGAGGGGGCGGGAAGCGGGTCCTACAATGAGCAGTTCTTC CASSLEGAGSGSYNEQFF
many TRBJ2-2 TRBV27 . TGTGCCAGCAGTTCCAACAGGGCGGCCGGGGAGCTGTTTTTT CASSSNRAAGELFF
. TRBJ1-1 TRBV7-3 TRBD1 TGTGCCAGCAGCACGCAGGGGGGGTTCAGTATGAACACTGAAGCTTTCTTT CASSTQGGFSMNTEAFF
few TRBJ2-1 TRBV7-9 TRBD2 TGTGCCAGCAGCGATCGATTGAAGCTAGCGGGAGGTTACAATGAGCAGTTCTTC CASSDRLKLAGGYNEQFF
. TRBJ2-1 TRBV5-1 TRBD2 TGCGCCAGCAGCTTGATGGCTCTAGCGGGCTTCAATGAGCAGTTCTTC CASSLMALAGFNEQFF
few TRBJ2-1 TRBV5-1 TRBD1 TGCGCCAGCAGTCCACAGGGGGTTTACAATGAGCAGTTCTTC CASSPQGVYNEQFF
. TRBJ2-7 TRBV5-1 . TGCGCCAGCAGCTTGGTTTTCCCCCAGGGGAGTGGATCCTACGAGCAGTACTTC CASSLVFPQGSGSYEQYF
few TRBJ2-3 TRBV20-1 TRBD2 TGCAGTGCTATGATGGGTTTCGGGTCGGCGGGAGTAGGAGATACGCAGTATTTT CSAMMGFGSAGVGDTQYF
. TRBJ1-1 TRBV7-8 TRBD1 TGTGCCAGCTCTTTACTTCCAGGGGGCGCAGACACTGAAGCTTTCTTT CASSLLPGGADTEAFF
few TRBJ2-7 TRBV5-4 . TGTGCCAGCAGCTTGACCAGGGTCAACGAGCAGTACTTC CASSLTRVNEQYF
. TRBJ1-2 TRBV20-1 . TGCAGTGCTAGAGATGGGGGGGTCGGGGGCTACTACACCTTC CSARDGGVGGYYTF
few TRBJ2-7 TRBV5-1 TRBD2 TGCGCCAGCAGCTGGGGGGGGGACTACGACTCCTACGAGCAGTACTTC CASSWGGDYDSYEQYF
few TRBJ2-3 TRBV12-3/TRBV12-4 . TGTGCCAGCACCCCCTCCGGGAGCACAGATACGCAGTATTTT CASTPSGSTDTQYF
. TRBJ2-3 TRBV7-3 . TGTGCCAGCAGCTTAAGGCTTTCAGGGGGGGCAGATACGCAGTATTTT CASSLRLSGGADTQYF
many TRBJ1-2 TRBV12-3/TRBV12-4 . TGTGCCAGCAGTTTTCTGGGGAGCGGCTATGGCTACACCTTC CASSFLGSGYGYTF
. TRBJ2-1 TRBV20-1 TRBD2 TGCAGTGCTGCCCAACTAGGACTAGCTGACTCCTACAATGAGCAGTTCTTC CSAAQLGLADSYNEQFF
many TRBJ2-7 TRBV12-3/TRBV12-4 TRBD1 TGTGCCAGCAGCTTCGGACAGGGAAGTTCCAGCTCCTACGAGCAGTACTTC CASSFGQGSSSSYEQYF
few TRBJ1-4 TRBV5-1 . TGCGCCAGCGGCCGGGGTGATGAAAAACTGTTTTTT CASGRGDEKLFF
. TRBJ1-1 TRBV7-7 . TGTGCCAGCAGATTAATGGTGCACACTGAAGCTTTCTTT CASRLMVHTEAFF
. TRBJ2-1 TRBV20-1 . TGCAGTGCCTATGAGCAGTTCTTC CSAYEQFF
. TRBJ2-2 TRBV7-9 . TGTGCCAGCAGCTCTTGGGGGAACACCGGGGAGCTGTTTTTT CASSSWGNTGELFF
many TRBJ1-5 TRBV2 TRBD1 TGTGCCAGCGGTGACAGGGGGGTATGGAATCAGCCCCAGCATTTT CASGDRGVWNQPQHF
few TRBJ2-3 TRBV20-1 TRBD2 TGCAGTGCTAGAGATCTGGGGGGACTAGCGGGATCAGATACGCAGTATTTT CSARDLGGLAGSDTQYF
few TRBJ1-1 TRBV25-1 . TGTGCCAGCAGTTACCAGAGCAACACTGAAGCTTTCTTT CASSYQSNTEAFF
. TRBJ2-1 TRBV12-3/TRBV12-4 . TGTGCCAGCAGTTCCTTAGCAGGTTTTAGGGATGAGCAGTTCTTC CASSSLAGFRDEQFF
. TRBJ2-7 TRBV5-1 TRBD2 TGCGCCAGCAGCCCCGGACTAGCGGGAGCGGGACTCTACGAGCAGTACTTC CASSPGLAGAGLYEQYF
few TRBJ2-1 TRBV25-1 . TGTGCCAGCAGTGAACTACGGGACTCCTACAATGAGCAGTTCTTC CASSELRDSYNEQFF
. TRBJ1-1 TRBV7-9 . TGTGCCAGCAGCTACCAGGGGCGGGACACTGAAGCTTTCTTT CASSYQGRDTEAFF
few TRBJ1-6 TRBV7-9 TRBD1 TGTGCCAGCGGAGGGACAGTGTCAAATTCACCCCTCCACTTT CASGGTVSNSPLHF
once TRBJ2-1 TRBV12-3/TRBV12-4 . TGTGCCAGCAGTCCGGGCCCTAGGCAGTTCTTC CASSPGPRQFF
. TRBJ2-3 TRBV21-1 . TGTGCCAGCAGCAAAACTAGCGGGGATGCGGATACGCAGTATTTT CASSKTSGDADTQYF
. TRBJ2-1 TRBV7-3 . TGTGCCAGCAGCTTATTAGGTGGGCTAGCGAAGTACAATGAGCAGTTCTTC CASSLLGGLAKYNEQFF
. TRBJ1-4 TRBV7-9 . TGTGCCAGCAGCGACGTCCGGGACACTAATGAAAAACTGTTTTTT CASSDVRDTNEKLFF
few TRBJ1-4 TRBV5-1 . TGCGCCAGCAGCTTCGTCGCGGGACCTGAAAAACTGTTTTTT CASSFVAGPEKLFF
. TRBJ2-1 TRBV13 . TGTGCCAGCAGCTTAAGGTGGCATGAGCAGTTCTTC CASSLRWHEQFF
. TRBJ2-1 TRBV7-9 . TGTGCCAGCAGCCCGGGGGCGCCAGGCAATCAGCAGTTCTTC CASSPGAPGNQQFF
once TRBJ2-7 TRBV4-1 TRBD1 TGCGCCAGCAGCCAGGAACCGGACAGGCCTTCAAGCTCCTACGAGCAGTACTTC CASSQEPDRPSSSYEQYF
few TRBJ2-1 TRBV24-1 . TGTGCCACCAGTGATTTCGGGAGTAGGTACAATGAGCAGTTCTTC CATSDFGSRYNEQFF
many TRBJ2-1 TRBV4-1 TRBD2 TGCGCCAGCAGCAAAAGGGGCCTAGCGGGATACAATGAGCAGTTCTTC CASSKRGLAGYNEQFF
few TRBJ2-2 TRBV2 . TGTGCCAGCAGTGAAATGCACCTTGGGAACACCGGGGAGCTGTTTTTT CASSEMHLGNTGELFF
many TRBJ2-1 TRBV27 TRBD2 TGTGCCAGCAGTTCCGGGACTAGCGACAATGAGCAGTTCTTC CASSSGTSDNEQFF
. TRBJ2-3 TRBV5-1 . TGCGCCAGCACCCTTTTGTTGGGGGGAGTACAAGATACGCAGTATTTT CASTLLLGGVQDTQYF
few TRBJ1-3 TRBV4-1 . TGCGCCAGCAGCCAAGAGGGGTTCTCTGGAAACACCATATATTTT CASSQEGFSGNTIYF
. TRBJ2-6 TRBV4-2 TRBD1 TGTGCCAGCAGCCAAGGCTTCGAGACAGGGGGGATTAGCTCTGGGGCCAACGTCCTGACTTTC CASSQGFETGGISSGANVLTF
. TRBJ2-1 TRBV5-1 . TGCGCCAGCAGCTCATACAGGGAGGGGTTTAGGAATGAGCAGTTCTTC CASSSYREGFRNEQFF
. TRBJ1-2 TRBV5-1 TRBD1 TGCGCCAGCAGCTCCGGACAGGGAGTCAATGGCTACACCTTC CASSSGQGVNGYTF
. TRBJ1-5 TRBV25-1 . TGTGCCAGCGGGGGACGGGGGGCAGGTCAGCCCCAGCATTTT CASGGRGAGQPQHF
. TRBJ2-3 TRBV20-1 . TGCAGTGTTAACTTACCCCCCACAGATACGCAGTATTTT CSVNLPPTDTQYF
few TRBJ2-7 TRBV2 . TGTGCCAGCCTACTAGCTTACGAGCAGTACTTC CASLLAYEQYF
. TRBJ2-5 TRBV5-1 TRBD1 TGCGCCAGCGCGCTCACAGGGGACCAGACCCAGTACTTC CASALTGDQTQYF
. TRBJ2-7 TRBV14 TRBD1 TGTGCCAGCAACCGACAGGGGTACAACGAGCAGTACTTC CASNRQGYNEQYF
. TRBJ2-4 TRBV20-1 TRBD1 TGCAGTGCTAGACCGGACAGGAGGAACATTCAGTACTTC CSARPDRRNIQYF
few TRBJ2-3 TRBV7-2 TRBD1 TGTGCCAGCAGCCGACAGGGGTGGGCAGATACGCAGTATTTT CASSRQGWADTQYF